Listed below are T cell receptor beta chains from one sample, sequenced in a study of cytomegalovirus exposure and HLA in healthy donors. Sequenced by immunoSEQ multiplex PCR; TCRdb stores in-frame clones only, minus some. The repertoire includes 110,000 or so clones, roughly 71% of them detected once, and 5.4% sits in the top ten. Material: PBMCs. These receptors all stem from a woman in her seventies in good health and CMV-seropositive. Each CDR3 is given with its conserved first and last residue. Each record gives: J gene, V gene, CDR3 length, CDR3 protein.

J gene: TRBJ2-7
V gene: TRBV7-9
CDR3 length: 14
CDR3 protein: CSSSFDSPSYEQYF

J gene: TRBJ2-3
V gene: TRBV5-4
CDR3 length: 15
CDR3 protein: CASSLLLASTDTQYF

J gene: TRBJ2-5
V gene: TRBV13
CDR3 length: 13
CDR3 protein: CASSPDRRETQYF

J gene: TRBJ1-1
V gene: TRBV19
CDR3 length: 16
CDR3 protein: CASSSWSRQGNTEAFF

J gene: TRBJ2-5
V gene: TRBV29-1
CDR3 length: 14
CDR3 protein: CSVDQGGVGETQYF

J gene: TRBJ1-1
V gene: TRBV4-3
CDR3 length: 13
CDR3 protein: CASSAQLNTEAFF

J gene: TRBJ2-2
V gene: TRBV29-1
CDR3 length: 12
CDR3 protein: CSVDRGTGELFF

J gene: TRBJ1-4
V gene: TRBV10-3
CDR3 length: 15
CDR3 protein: CAISETVATNEKLFF

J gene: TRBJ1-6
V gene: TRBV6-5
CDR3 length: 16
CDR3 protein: CASSYLQGKGNSPLHF

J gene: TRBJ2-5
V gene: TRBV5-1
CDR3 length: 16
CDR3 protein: CASSLAGQGAGETQYF

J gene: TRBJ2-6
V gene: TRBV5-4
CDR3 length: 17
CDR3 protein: CASSPGQGETGANVLTF

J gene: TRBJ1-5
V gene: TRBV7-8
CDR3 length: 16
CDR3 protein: CASSAEPWTGNQPQHF

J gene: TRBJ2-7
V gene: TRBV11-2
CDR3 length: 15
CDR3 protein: CASSLGTGGTYEQYF

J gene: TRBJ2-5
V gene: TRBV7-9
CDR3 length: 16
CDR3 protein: CASSPDTLVNQETQYF

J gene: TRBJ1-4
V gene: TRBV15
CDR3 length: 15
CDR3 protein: CATSRAGTGNEKLFF

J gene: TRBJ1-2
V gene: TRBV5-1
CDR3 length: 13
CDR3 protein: CASSLRTDYGYTF

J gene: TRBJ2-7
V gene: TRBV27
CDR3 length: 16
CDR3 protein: CASSPRLDRVSYEQYF